This TCR beta chain originates from a study of blood T cell repertoires in COVID-19 (dated by TCRdb to between 2020 and 2021). Broadly, across the study: The collaborator samples originated in the United States, Italy and Spain and spanned the acute and convalescent phases of COVID-19. The prospective study material was composed of cDNA or gDNA derived from T cells, B-cell-depleted T cells, or PBMCs. Subjects who had been exposed to COVID-19, were actively infected with it, or had recovered from it provided the deeply sampled blood TCRbeta repertoires that made up the dataset. The repertoires were released in a freely available public database intended as a resource for research on the immune response to SARS-CoV-2. Samples came from the ongoing ImmuneRACE study (first 160 participants) plus 1,254 subjects from 6 global collaborators. A de-identified subject ID, COVID-19 status, age in years and sex were almost always included in the sample metadata. Where available, HLA class I and class II types were taken from metadata supplied by the sample provider and were not determined by assay-based typing. Study-wide findings and limitations: Clinical and demographic metadata were provided uncurated, with the amount varying by source and participant.

Taken from cysteine to phenylalanine, the CDR3 has 15 residues. The read is trimmed to its CDR3 DNA, 45 bases read in frame from base 1. The germline V end is reduced by 5 bases and the J end by 12 bases; junction bases left unmatched: 14. CDR1 is given as MDHEN and CDR2 as SYDVKM, both from the germline V gene. Collaborating institutions collected whole blood in K2EDTA tubes following their own protocols. Collaborator samples were shipped for TCRbeta analysis as frozen whole blood, isolated PBMCs, or DNA extracted from either sample type. TCRbeta CDR3 regions were amplified from genomic DNA by means of the immunoSEQ Assay, a bias-controlled multiplex PCR. Per the authors' processing: Within the assay, amplification of reference gene primers was used to estimate how many nucleated cells each sample contained. To quantify the absolute abundance of each unique TCRbeta CDR3 rearrangement, sequence reads were collapsed and filtered. For each sample, productive Simpson clonality was calculated by taking the square root of Simpson's diversity index across productive rearrangements. Here the immuneACCESS table is served through TCRdb, limited to in-frame sequences with V and J called. Missing clones are a known gap in these copies; in checked studies unresolved V genes cover under half, and the rest lacks a known reason. V and J calls and clone size are those listed in that table; D and trimming were worked out from the DNA. The sample table shows some 220,000 clones, and 84% are seen once. The top ten constitute roughly 4% of the sample.

Concerning this clone: Its binding antigen is unknown. Base qualities are not at hand, and no much larger clone is one base apart.

Recombination joined TRBV28 with TRBJ2-1, with TRBD2 matching 9 junction bases. This clonotype originated in a man in his fifties with acute or convalescent COVID-19. The sequencing input was peripheral blood. The CDR3: CASSRSLGLAAMQFF. The sequence in DNA is TGTGCCAGCAGTCGAAGCTTGGGACTAGCAGCTATGCAGTTCTTC. Outside the CDR3, residues come from the reference TRBV28 and TRBJ2-1 proteins, so the full variable domain is: DVKVTQSSRYLVKRTGEKVFLECVQDMDHENMFWYRQDPGLGLRLIYFSYDVKMKEKGDIPEGYSVSREKKERFSLILESASTNQTSMYLCASSRSLGLAAMQFFGPGTRLTVL.